The 2 T cell receptor beta chains given below trace back to one sample, sequenced in a study of tumor-infiltrating lymphocytes in primary liver carcinoma. Unsorted bulk tissue (about 18-32 mg) underwent RNA and DNA co-extraction. A constant-region primer served to make TCR beta cDNA from roughly 480 ng total RNA. Libraries covering TCR beta were generated through three nested multiplex PCR rounds (using a slightly modified ARM-PCR). TRBV1-TRBV30 forward primers and a C-beta reverse primer were used in the first two PCR rounds, which each ran for ten to eleven cycles. TCRdb called the multiplex PCR reads again in MiXCR, with one record for every CDR3 protein. The table records approximately 99,000 distinct CDR3 sequences, around three quarters of them present only once. Sequenced material: liver tumor tissue from sampling region 5. Sample subset: tumor region T5, tumor centre. The receptor set was obtained from a woman aged 55 to 70 with primary liver carcinoma and hepatitis B virus infection.

Only a few counts were recorded for this clonotype. This rearrangement joins TRBV7-9 to TRBJ2-2; D is undetermined. The CDR3 extends over 12 amino acids. Germline CDR1 SEHNR, CDR2 FQNEAQ (reference sequence). The ends were cut back, 2 bases at V and 6 bases at J, with 4 bases in the middle. Here the CDR3 reads CASSLRAGELFF. The CDR3 region has the DNA TGTGCCAGCAGCTTAAGGGCCGGGGAGCTGTTTTTT.

About this clonotype itself: An end of the junction differs from the germline gene, which may be a read error. V and J are TRBV12-3 or TRBV12-4 and TRBJ2-1, with D maybe TRBD2 (6 bases). The CDR3 consists of 15 residues. The CDR3 DNA reads as TGTGCCAGCAGCCTTTGGATTAGCGGTTACAATGACCAGTTCTTC. Translated: CASSLWISGYNDQFF.